This TCR beta chain was sequenced for a study of blood T cell repertoires in COVID-19. This clone was found a few times. Between the trimmed V and J ends, which lost 4 bases and 3 bases, there was a span of 4 bases. This CDR3 is 12 amino acids long. CDR1 and CDR2 from the germline V gene are SGHNT and YYREEE (reference sequence). Generated by immunoSEQ multiplex PCR, the TCRdb table keeps only in-frame clones and is missing some. This sample has 250,000 to 350,000 clones, with about 90% found just once. The sample consisted of peripheral blood. The receptor's source is a woman aged 50 to 60 who had recovered from COVID-19. The chain recombines TRBV5-4 with TRBJ2-2; D gene ambiguous. DNA of the CDR3: TGTGCCAGCAGCCGCGACACCGGGGAGCTGTTTTTT. Residues: CASSRDTGELFF.